The clone carrying this TCR beta chain is large by share. Its antigen is undetermined. Little can be read into the size of this beta chain, an off-target read in a library designed for alpha chains. The sample comes from a study of spatial heterogeneity in lung cancer. Study findings and constraints: Tumoral mutation counts were tracked by counts of expanded intratumoral alpha and beta TCRs. The estimate shows that only about 7.7% of tumor T cells were covered for alpha and 13% for beta chains.

Individually, TCR cDNA molecules were each labelled with a unique molecular identifier. One entry per CDR3 protein results from TCRdb running MiXCR on the 5' RACE reads. The top ten clones hold around a quarter of a sample with hundreds of distinct CDR3 sequences, about 20% of them seen once. The V segment lost 7 bases and the J segment 7 bases; nucleotides outside the gene matches: 8. This CDR3 is built from 13 residues. Germline CDR1 and CDR2: MDHEN and SYDVKM. The time point here: sample taken at primary tumor resection. Unsorted whole RNA samples from tumor, nontumor lung or frozen PBMC were sequenced.

This chain connects TRBV28 to TRBJ2-3; 7 bases map to TRBD1. The specimen was lung tumor tissue, collected at surgery. The sequence was collected from a male donor with early-stage non-small cell lung cancer. In nucleotides, the CDR3 is TGTGCCAGCAACCGGGACAGTCCCAATACGCAGTATTTT. It translates to CASNRDSPNTQYF.